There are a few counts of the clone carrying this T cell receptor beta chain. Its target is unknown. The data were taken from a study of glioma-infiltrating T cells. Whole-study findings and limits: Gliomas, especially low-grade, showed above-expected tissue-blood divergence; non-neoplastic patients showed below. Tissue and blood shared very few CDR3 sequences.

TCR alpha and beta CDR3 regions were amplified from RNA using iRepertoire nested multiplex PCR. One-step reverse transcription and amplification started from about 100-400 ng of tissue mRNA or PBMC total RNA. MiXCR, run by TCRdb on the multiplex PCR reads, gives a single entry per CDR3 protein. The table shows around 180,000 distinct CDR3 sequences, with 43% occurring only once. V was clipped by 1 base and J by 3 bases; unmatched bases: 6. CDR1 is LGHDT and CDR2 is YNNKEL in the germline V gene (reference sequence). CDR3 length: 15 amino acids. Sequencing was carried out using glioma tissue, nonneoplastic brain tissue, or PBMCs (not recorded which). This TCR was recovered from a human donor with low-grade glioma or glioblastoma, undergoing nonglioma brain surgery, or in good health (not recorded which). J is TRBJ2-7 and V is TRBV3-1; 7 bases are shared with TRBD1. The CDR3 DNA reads TGTGCCAGCAGCCAAGGGACGGGACAGATCTACGAGCAGTACTTC. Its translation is CASSQGTGQIYEQYF.